The rows below give T cell receptor beta chains drawn from one sample of a study of long-term antiretroviral therapy in people with HIV. Produced via immunoSEQ multiplex PCR; TCRdb's table is partial and in-frame only. The table includes some 28,000 clones, 88% detected once. Material: unsorted PBMCs, obtained 0.5 years after starting antiretroviral therapy. These receptors were taken from a woman between 18 and 29 years old with HIV. The CDR3 runs from the conserved cysteine through the conserved F or W. A D gene is named only where the DNA matches it firmly. A row's size may be missing; if present it is once, few, many or a size class.

d_gene: NA; v_gene: TRBV18; abundance: few; j_gene: TRBJ1-2; CDR3nt: TGTGCCAGCTCACCAACAGAAAGTTCGCACTATGGCTACACCTTC; CDR3aa: CASSPTESSHYGYTF
d_gene: NA; v_gene: TRBV7-3; abundance: NA; j_gene: TRBJ1-3; CDR3nt: TGTGCCAGCAGCGTCAACGGGGGGCAGGGAAACACCATATATTTT; CDR3aa: CASSVNGGQGNTIYF
d_gene: NA; v_gene: TRBV19; abundance: NA; j_gene: TRBJ1-4; CDR3nt: TGTGCCAGTAGTATTCCGAGGACCATTGCGGAAAAACTGTTTTTT; CDR3aa: CASSIPRTIAEKLFF
d_gene: NA; v_gene: TRBV7-8; abundance: NA; j_gene: TRBJ2-1; CDR3nt: TGTGCCAGCAGCTTAGTGCCGGATGAGCAGTTCTTC; CDR3aa: CASSLVPDEQFF
d_gene: NA; v_gene: TRBV19; abundance: NA; j_gene: TRBJ1-4; CDR3nt: TGTGCCACCGTACTTGGGGAAAAACTGTTTTTT; CDR3aa: CATVLGEKLFF
d_gene: NA; v_gene: TRBV5-4; abundance: NA; j_gene: TRBJ2-2; CDR3nt: TGTGCCAGCAGCTGGGGAACAGGTGCGCGCACCGGGGAGCTGTTTTTT; CDR3aa: CASSWGTGARTGELFF
d_gene: NA; v_gene: TRBV15; abundance: NA; j_gene: TRBJ1-4; CDR3nt: TGTGCCACCTCTGGGGGGCGAAGGGAAAAACTGTTTTTT; CDR3aa: CATSGGRREKLFF
d_gene: NA; v_gene: TRBV6-5; abundance: NA; j_gene: TRBJ1-2; CDR3nt: TGTGCCAGCAGTTACGGCAGGGACCCCCAGAGTGGCTACACCTTC; CDR3aa: CASSYGRDPQSGYTF
d_gene: NA; v_gene: TRBV27; abundance: NA; j_gene: TRBJ2-6; CDR3nt: TGTGCCAGCAGTTTATGGCAGGGCTCTGGGGCCAACGTCCTGACTTTC; CDR3aa: CASSLWQGSGANVLTF
d_gene: NA; v_gene: TRBV4-3; abundance: NA; j_gene: TRBJ2-2; CDR3nt: TGCGCCAGCAGCGACGGTCAAGGCCACACCGGGGAGCTGTTTTTT; CDR3aa: CASSDGQGHTGELFF
d_gene: NA; v_gene: TRBV5-1; abundance: NA; j_gene: TRBJ2-1; CDR3nt: TGCGCCAGCAGCTTAGGGGGATCTTCCTACAATGAGCAGTTCTTC; CDR3aa: CASSLGGSSYNEQFF
d_gene: TRBD1; v_gene: TRBV19; abundance: NA; j_gene: TRBJ1-2; CDR3nt: TGTGCCAGTACCCCGGGGGACAGGCGTTTTTATGGCTACACCTTC; CDR3aa: CASTPGDRRFYGYTF
d_gene: NA; v_gene: TRBV2; abundance: NA; j_gene: TRBJ1-1; CDR3nt: TGTGCCAGCAGTGTACAGGCGGCTTTCTTT; CDR3aa: CASSVQAAFF
d_gene: NA; v_gene: TRBV28; abundance: NA; j_gene: TRBJ2-7; CDR3nt: TGTGCCAGCAGTTTGAGGTACGAGCAGTACTTC; CDR3aa: CASSLRYEQYF
d_gene: TRBD1; v_gene: TRBV5-6; abundance: once; j_gene: TRBJ2-5; CDR3nt: TGTGCCAGCAGAAGTGTGGGACAGGGGGCGAAAGAGACCCAGTACTTC; CDR3aa: CASRSVGQGAKETQYF
d_gene: NA; v_gene: TRBV25-1; abundance: NA; j_gene: TRBJ2-1; CDR3nt: TGTGCCAGCTTGGGGCCGACCGGGACTTACTACAATGAGCAGTTCTTC; CDR3aa: CASLGPTGTYYNEQFF
d_gene: TRBD1; v_gene: TRBV2; abundance: NA; j_gene: TRBJ1-2; CDR3nt: TGTGCCAGCAGTGCGGACAGGGGGGATGGCTACACCTTC; CDR3aa: CASSADRGDGYTF
d_gene: NA; v_gene: TRBV7-9; abundance: few; j_gene: TRBJ2-7; CDR3nt: TGTGCCAGCAGCTTAGGGGACGGTTACGAGCAGTACTTC; CDR3aa: CASSLGDGYEQYF
d_gene: TRBD1; v_gene: TRBV5-4; abundance: NA; j_gene: TRBJ1-1; CDR3nt: TGTGCCAGCAGCTTCGGGACAGGGGGGTTCACTGAAGCTTTCTTT; CDR3aa: CASSFGTGGFTEAFF
d_gene: TRBD2; v_gene: TRBV6-4; abundance: NA; j_gene: TRBJ2-7; CDR3nt: TGTGCCAGCAGTGACTCGTTCGACCCTAGCGGGAGAGGGTACGAGCAGTACTTC; CDR3aa: CASSDSFDPSGRGYEQYF
d_gene: TRBD1; v_gene: TRBV7-9; abundance: once; j_gene: TRBJ2-1; CDR3nt: TGTGCCAGCAGCCGGGACAGGGGAGAGAATGAGCAGTTCTTC; CDR3aa: CASSRDRGENEQFF
d_gene: TRBD2; v_gene: TRBV27; abundance: NA; j_gene: TRBJ2-7; CDR3nt: TGTGCCAGCACCCACTTCGGGGGGGAGGGCTACGAGCAGTACTTC; CDR3aa: CASTHFGGEGYEQYF
d_gene: NA; v_gene: TRBV13; abundance: once; j_gene: TRBJ2-5; CDR3nt: TGTGCCAGCAGCTACGGTTTTCGGGAGGAGACCCAGTACTTC; CDR3aa: CASSYGFREETQYF
d_gene: NA; v_gene: TRBV27; abundance: NA; j_gene: TRBJ2-3; CDR3nt: TGTGCCAGCAGTTTACGAGGACTTCCGGGCACAGATACGCAGTATTTT; CDR3aa: CASSLRGLPGTDTQYF
d_gene: TRBD2; v_gene: TRBV10-3; abundance: NA; j_gene: TRBJ2-3; CDR3nt: TGTGCCATCAGTTTTGGAGAGCGGGGTCCCACAGATACGCAGTATTTT; CDR3aa: CAISFGERGPTDTQYF
d_gene: NA; v_gene: TRBV6-6; abundance: NA; j_gene: TRBJ2-3; CDR3nt: TGTGCCAGCAATGAGTTTTCGGATACGCAGTATTTT; CDR3aa: CASNEFSDTQYF
d_gene: NA; v_gene: TRBV6-6; abundance: NA; j_gene: TRBJ2-5; CDR3nt: TGTGCCAGCAGTTTCCCAGGAGTCCAAGAGACCCAGTACTTC; CDR3aa: CASSFPGVQETQYF
d_gene: NA; v_gene: TRBV5-1; abundance: NA; j_gene: TRBJ1-5; CDR3nt: TGCGCCAGCAGCCCTTCAGGGTTTAATCAGCCCCAGCATTTT; CDR3aa: CASSPSGFNQPQHF
d_gene: NA; v_gene: TRBV6-6; abundance: NA; j_gene: TRBJ1-1; CDR3nt: TGTGCCAGCAGTTACTCGAGAGGGGGGGACACTGAAGCTTTCTTT; CDR3aa: CASSYSRGGDTEAFF
d_gene: NA; v_gene: TRBV10-2; abundance: NA; j_gene: TRBJ1-3; CDR3nt: TGCGCCAGCAGTGAATCTGGGGTTGGAAACACCATATATTTT; CDR3aa: CASSESGVGNTIYF
d_gene: NA; v_gene: TRBV27; abundance: NA; j_gene: TRBJ1-1; CDR3nt: TGTGCCAGCAGTTTAAGAATTTCATCCCAGGCCACTGAAGCTTTCTTT; CDR3aa: CASSLRISSQATEAFF
d_gene: TRBD1; v_gene: TRBV19; abundance: NA; j_gene: TRBJ1-1; CDR3nt: TGTGCCAGTAGCCCGGGACAGGGGCGATACGAAGCTTTCTTT; CDR3aa: CASSPGQGRYEAFF
d_gene: TRBD1; v_gene: TRBV9; abundance: NA; j_gene: TRBJ1-4; CDR3nt: TGTGCCAGCAGCGACCGACAGGGAACTAATGAAAAACTGTTTTTT; CDR3aa: CASSDRQGTNEKLFF
d_gene: TRBD2; v_gene: TRBV7-2; abundance: once; j_gene: TRBJ2-3; CDR3nt: TGTGCCAGCAGCCTACTCAGCGGACTAGCGGACGGCACAGATACGCAGTATTTT; CDR3aa: CASSLLSGLADGTDTQYF
d_gene: NA; v_gene: TRBV28; abundance: NA; j_gene: TRBJ1-3; CDR3nt: TGTGCCAGCAGTTTAGGGCAGGGTGGAAACACCATATATTTT; CDR3aa: CASSLGQGGNTIYF
d_gene: NA; v_gene: TRBV27; abundance: few; j_gene: TRBJ1-2; CDR3nt: TGTGCCAGCAGTTCGACAGGTCCTCAGACCACCTTC; CDR3aa: CASSSTGPQTTF
d_gene: NA; v_gene: TRBV6-5; abundance: NA; j_gene: TRBJ2-2; CDR3nt: TGTGCCAGCAGGTACAAGTTAGCGGTGAACACCGGGGAGCTGTTTTTT; CDR3aa: CASRYKLAVNTGELFF
d_gene: NA; v_gene: TRBV9; abundance: NA; j_gene: TRBJ2-3; CDR3nt: TGTGCCAGCAGTGATGGAGGGGGCACAGATACGCAGTATTTT; CDR3aa: CASSDGGGTDTQYF
d_gene: NA; v_gene: TRBV5-1; abundance: NA; j_gene: TRBJ1-5; CDR3nt: TGCGCCAGCAGCTTGGGTCGACTAAGCGGGCAGCCCCAGCATTTT; CDR3aa: CASSLGRLSGQPQHF
d_gene: NA; v_gene: TRBV4-3; abundance: NA; j_gene: TRBJ1-5; CDR3nt: TGCGCCAGCAGCCAAGATCTGGTAGCGGGTCAGCCCCAGCATTTT; CDR3aa: CASSQDLVAGQPQHF
d_gene: NA; v_gene: TRBV19; abundance: NA; j_gene: TRBJ1-2; CDR3nt: TGTGCCAGTAGTATAAGTAGGAACAGGAACTATGGCTACACCTTC; CDR3aa: CASSISRNRNYGYTF
d_gene: NA; v_gene: TRBV19; abundance: NA; j_gene: TRBJ1-1; CDR3nt: TGTGCCAGTACCAGGGGCAGGGGCAACACTGAAGCTTTCTTT; CDR3aa: CASTRGRGNTEAFF
d_gene: TRBD2; v_gene: TRBV6-1; abundance: once; j_gene: TRBJ2-5; CDR3nt: TGTGCCAGCAGTGAACTAGCGGGAGGGCAAGAGACCCAGTACTTC; CDR3aa: CASSELAGGQETQYF
d_gene: NA; v_gene: TRBV11-3; abundance: NA; j_gene: TRBJ2-3; CDR3nt: TGTGCCAGCAGCGTGAGCGGGTATGAGGGAGATACGCAGTATTTT; CDR3aa: CASSVSGYEGDTQYF
d_gene: NA; v_gene: TRBV7-3; abundance: NA; j_gene: TRBJ1-1; CDR3nt: TGTGCCAGCAGCTTTTCACAGGTCAGGAACACTGAAGCTTTCTTT; CDR3aa: CASSFSQVRNTEAFF
d_gene: NA; v_gene: TRBV5-5; abundance: once; j_gene: TRBJ2-3; CDR3nt: TGTGCCAGCAGCTTACAGGTCCCAACAGATACGCAGTATTTT; CDR3aa: CASSLQVPTDTQYF
d_gene: TRBD2; v_gene: TRBV11-3; abundance: NA; j_gene: TRBJ2-3; CDR3nt: TGTGCCAGCAGCGGCGGGACTAGCGGCGATGGCACAGATACGCAGTATTTT; CDR3aa: CASSGGTSGDGTDTQYF
d_gene: NA; v_gene: TRBV28; abundance: NA; j_gene: TRBJ2-5; CDR3nt: TGTGCCAGCAGTTCCGGGACGATCCAAGAGACCCAGTACTTC; CDR3aa: CASSSGTIQETQYF
d_gene: TRBD2; v_gene: TRBV4-2; abundance: NA; j_gene: TRBJ2-1; CDR3nt: TGTGCCAGCAGCCACTCCTCTAGCGGGGGAGAGGTTCGGCAGTTCTTC; CDR3aa: CASSHSSSGGEVRQFF
d_gene: NA; v_gene: TRBV19; abundance: NA; j_gene: TRBJ1-5; CDR3nt: TGTGCCAGTTCTAGGAGAGCGTATCAGCCCCAGCATTTT; CDR3aa: CASSRRAYQPQHF
d_gene: NA; v_gene: TRBV4-1; abundance: NA; j_gene: TRBJ1-3; CDR3nt: TGCGCCAGCAGCCAAGTCGAGGAACGAAGACTCTCTGGAAACACCATATATTTT; CDR3aa: CASSQVEERRLSGNTIYF
d_gene: NA; v_gene: TRBV7-9; abundance: NA; j_gene: TRBJ2-3; CDR3nt: TGTGCCAGCAGCTTAGATAACCAGGGTAGAGGAGATACGCAGTATTTT; CDR3aa: CASSLDNQGRGDTQYF